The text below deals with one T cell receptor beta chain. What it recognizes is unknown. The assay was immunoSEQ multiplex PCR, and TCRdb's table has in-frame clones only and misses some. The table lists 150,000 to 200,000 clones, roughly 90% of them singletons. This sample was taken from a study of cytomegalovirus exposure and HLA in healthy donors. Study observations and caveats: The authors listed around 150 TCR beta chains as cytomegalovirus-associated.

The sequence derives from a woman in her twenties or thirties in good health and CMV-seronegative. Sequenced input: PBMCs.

The CDR3 here is CASSMLGTVTEAFF. The CDR3 DNA reads as TGTGCCAGTAGTATGCTTGGGACAGTCACTGAAGCTTTCTTT. V usage is TRBV19 and J usage is TRBJ1-1; 7 bases are shared with TRBD1. V gave up 3 bases and J gave up 4 bases; unmatched junction bases: 5. In germline, CDR1 is LNHDA, CDR2 SQIVND (reference sequence). This CDR3 is 14 amino acids long. The full variable domain, its missing parts supplied by reference TRBV19 and TRBJ1-1, is DGGITQSPKYLFRKEGQNVTLSCEQNLNHDAMYWYRQDPGQGLRLIYYSQIVNDFQKGDIAEGYSVSREKKESFPLTVTSAQKNPTAFYLCASSMLGTVTEAFFGQGTRLTVV.